This T cell receptor beta chain appears in the sequencing data of a study of blood T cells in healthy people across ages. Study-wide background: Every two T cells gave about one barcoded beta molecule via template switching.

Primed by a sample-barcoded 5' primer and a J-beta primer mix, a second PCR proceeded for roughly 7 to 12 cycles. TCRdb used MiXCR to reprocess the 5' RACE reads, holding one entry per CDR3 protein. The sample carries approximately 1.5 million distinct CDR3 sequences, roughly 32% recorded once. CDR3 length equals 15 residues. Germline lookup yields CDR1 SGHDN and CDR2 FVKESK. V was clipped by 2 bases and J by 0 bases, with 10 bases between them. Note on this clonotype: Its target is unknown.

General study results and limits: Per million T cells, TCR beta diversity dropped roughly linearly as age increased.

V usage is TRBV14 and J usage is TRBJ1-1; TRBD1 is a possible D gene (5 bases). The specimen was blood. This receptor was obtained from a woman aged 25 to 39 in good health. DNA of the CDR3: TGTGCCAGCAGCCAATCCTACAGGCTGAACACTGAAGCTTTCTTT. It is translated as CASSQSYRLNTEAFF.